This TCR beta chain is from a study of blood T cells in healthy people across ages. The CDR3 runs 14 residues. Per the germline V gene, CDR1 is MNHEY and CDR2 is SMNVEV (reference sequence). V gave up 3 bases and J gave up 0 bases, with 6 bases separating them. It was with a sample-barcoded 5' primer and a J-beta primer mix that a second PCR of about 6 to 11 cycles was run. Tagging of each cDNA molecule was performed by a template-switch adaptor with 12 random nucleotides. TCRdb independently ran MiXCR on the 5' RACE reads; one entry per CDR3 protein. The sample lists approximately 580,000 distinct CDR3 sequences, more than 20% occurring once. The sample was also linked to a second study, of T cells of mothers and their children.

The chain couples TRBV27 to TRBJ2-1; D is uncertain. This receptor was identified in a boy younger than 18 in good health. Material: blood. In DNA, the CDR3 is TGTGCCAGCAGTTTTACCGGCTCCTACAATGAGCAGTTCTTC. Protein: CASSFTGSYNEQFF.